This T cell receptor (beta chain) was identified during a study of blood T cell repertoires in COVID-19. How the authors handled the data: Nucleated cell number was recorded as an estimate derived from reference gene primer amplification. Some clones are missing from TCRdb's copy, which holds only in-frame ones; the method was immunoSEQ multiplex PCR. From that table come the V and J calls and clone size; the DNA was used to work out D and trimming. Among some 200,000 clones listed, more than 85% were seen once. Sequenced sample: peripheral blood. This clonotype was obtained from a woman of 80 years or more in a cohort sampled during active or convalescent COVID-19.

For the CDR3, the DNA is TGTGCCAGCAGCGTGACTAGCGGGAGCTACAATGAGCAGTTCTTC. Translating gives CASSVTSGSYNEQFF. V gene TRBV9 combines with J gene TRBJ2-1; 12 bases are a match to TRBD2. Germline V gene lookup returns CDR1 SGDLS and CDR2 YYNGEE. The CDR3 has 15 residues. V lost 2 bases and J lost 3; bases outside the gene matches: 0.